This is a list of T cell receptor beta chains from one sample in a study of shared clonotypes between healthy human individuals. This table comes from immunoSEQ multiplex PCR, and its TCRdb copy is limited to in-frame clones, with some not included. Of a few million clones in the sample, 85% to 95% are singletons; the top ten hold around 0.4%. The sequenced sample consisted of naive CD4+ T cells from PBMCs. The receptors were gathered from a man aged 18 to 35 in good health. Some clones in this sample may be carry-over from other donors' samples. CDR3s include the opening cysteine and the closing phenylalanine or tryptophan. A D gene is named only where the DNA matches it firmly. The size entry is marked missing in some rows and otherwise reads once, few, many or a size class.

d_call: NA
j_call: TRBJ1-1
v_call: TRBV9
clone_size: NA
cdr3_aa: CASSTRRDTEAFF
cdr3_nt: TGTGCCAGCAGCACACGGAGAGACACTGAAGCTTTCTTT

d_call: NA
j_call: TRBJ1-5
v_call: TRBV4-2
clone_size: NA
cdr3_aa: CASSQAGLSDGQPQHF
cdr3_nt: TGTGCCAGCAGCCAAGCCGGACTCTCCGATGGGCAGCCCCAGCATTTT

d_call: NA
j_call: TRBJ1-2
v_call: TRBV11-2
clone_size: NA
cdr3_aa: CASKRDTGSGYGYTF
cdr3_nt: TGTGCCAGCAAACGTGACACGGGGAGCGGTTATGGCTACACCTTC

d_call: NA
j_call: TRBJ1-2
v_call: TRBV2
clone_size: NA
cdr3_aa: CASSVSRGRDYGYTF
cdr3_nt: TGTGCCAGCAGTGTGTCTCGGGGCCGGGACTATGGCTACACCTTC

d_call: NA
j_call: TRBJ2-7
v_call: TRBV4-1
clone_size: NA
cdr3_aa: CASSPAPQGGSYEQYF
cdr3_nt: TGCGCCAGCAGCCCTGCCCCCCAGGGCGGCTCCTACGAGCAGTACTTC

d_call: TRBD1
j_call: TRBJ1-5
v_call: TRBV2
clone_size: NA
cdr3_aa: CASSETGDYQPQHF
cdr3_nt: TGTGCCAGCAGCGAGACAGGGGACTATCAGCCCCAGCATTTT

d_call: TRBD1
j_call: TRBJ2-6
v_call: TRBV28
clone_size: NA
cdr3_aa: CASSFLTGTRLGANVLTF
cdr3_nt: TGTGCCAGCAGTTTTCTGACAGGGACCCGCCTTGGGGCCAACGTCCTGACTTTC

d_call: TRBD1
j_call: TRBJ2-3
v_call: TRBV4-1
clone_size: NA
cdr3_aa: CASSQDGAGGVYTQYF
cdr3_nt: TGCGCCAGCAGCCAAGATGGCGCAGGGGGAGTATATACGCAGTATTTT

d_call: NA
j_call: TRBJ2-1
v_call: TRBV9
clone_size: NA
cdr3_aa: CASSVATAGIHNEQFF
cdr3_nt: TGTGCCAGCAGCGTAGCTACGGCTGGTATACACAATGAGCAGTTCTTC

d_call: TRBD2
j_call: TRBJ2-1
v_call: TRBV11-2
clone_size: NA
cdr3_aa: CASRVLAGGLKGYNEQFF
cdr3_nt: TGTGCCAGCAGGGTACTAGCGGGAGGACTAAAAGGCTACAATGAGCAGTTCTTC

d_call: NA
j_call: TRBJ2-5
v_call: TRBV27
clone_size: NA
cdr3_aa: CASSRGRYPQETQYF
cdr3_nt: TGTGCCAGCAGCCGGGGTCGCTACCCCCAAGAGACCCAGTACTTC

d_call: NA
j_call: TRBJ2-2
v_call: TRBV30
clone_size: NA
cdr3_aa: CAWRQGIGGELFF
cdr3_nt: TGTGCCTGGAGGCAGGGAATAGGCGGGGAGCTGTTTTTT

d_call: TRBD1
j_call: TRBJ2-7
v_call: TRBV18
clone_size: NA
cdr3_aa: CASSPGTGNYEQYF
cdr3_nt: TGTGCCAGCTCACCGGGGACAGGGAACTACGAGCAGTACTTC

d_call: NA
j_call: TRBJ1-1
v_call: TRBV10-3
clone_size: few
cdr3_aa: CAISEMEGDTEAFF
cdr3_nt: TGTGCCATCAGTGAGATGGAGGGAGACACTGAAGCTTTCTTT

d_call: TRBD1
j_call: TRBJ2-3
v_call: TRBV18
clone_size: NA
cdr3_aa: CASSPSGQSTDTQYF
cdr3_nt: TGTGCCAGCTCACCATCGGGACAGAGCACAGATACGCAGTATTTT

d_call: TRBD2
j_call: TRBJ2-5
v_call: TRBV5-1
clone_size: once
cdr3_aa: CASSEGTSGSTETQYF
cdr3_nt: TGCGCCAGCAGCGAAGGGACTAGCGGGAGCACGGAGACCCAGTACTTC

d_call: NA
j_call: TRBJ1-5
v_call: TRBV30
clone_size: NA
cdr3_aa: CAWSQAGGAGDQPQHF
cdr3_nt: TGTGCCTGGAGCCAAGCGGGGGGCGCGGGGGATCAGCCCCAGCATTTT